This passage covers 10 T cell receptor beta chains from one sample sequenced in a study of spatial heterogeneity in lung cancer. TCRdb reanalysed the 5' RACE reads using MiXCR and keeps one entry per CDR3 protein. The sample has 65,000 to 85,000 distinct CDR3 sequences, 15% to 25% seen once. The time point denotes: sample taken at primary tumor resection. Whole RNA, isolated from tumor, nontumor lung or frozen PBMC, was sequenced without prior sorting. Here the sequenced sample was PBMCs, taken at surgery. These receptor sequences come from a male donor with early-stage non-small cell lung cancer.

The J gene is TRBJ2-2, the V gene TRBV29-1, with 9 nucleotides matching TRBD1. The CDR3 spans 14 residues. Germline V gene sequence: CDR1 SQVTM, CDR2 ANQGSEA. The trim removed 7 bases at V and 5 bases at J, leaving 8 bases unmatched. CDR3 residues: CSAGDRARTGELFF. The CDR3 region has the DNA TGCAGCGCGGGGGACAGGGCGAGGACCGGGGAGCTGTTTTTT.

In this sample, this clonotype turned up a few times. This chain joins TRBV14 and TRBJ2-7; tentatively, D is TRBD2 (5 bases). V lost 0 bases to trimming and J lost 4 bases, with 22 bases between them. The CDR3 spans 18 residues. CDR1 SGHDN and CDR2 FVKESK come from the germline V gene. CDR3 amino acids: CASSQDWLGAHPWYEQYF. CDR3 bases: TGTGCCAGCAGCCAAGATTGGTTGGGAGCTCACCCCTGGTACGAGCAGTACTTC.

The chain employs TRBV28 and TRBJ2-3; possibly TRBD2 for D (6 bases). V lost 3 bases to trimming and J lost 6 bases, with 13 bases between them. CDR1 and CDR2 from the germline V gene are MDHEN and SYDVKM. The CDR3 loop spans 14 amino acids. CDR3 bases: TGTGCCAGCAGTTTCCGGCGGGGCGGGGATACGCAGTATTTT. Encoded protein: CASSFRRGGDTQYF.

The CDR3 loop is CASSLDQHTDTQYF. The DNA of the CDR3 is TGTGCCAGCAGTCTCGACCAACACACAGATACGCAGTATTTT. This sequence joins TRBV12-3 or TRBV12-4 and TRBJ2-3, with D hard to call. V lost 5 bases, J lost 2 bases, and 11 bases lay in between. CDR3 size: 14 residues.

The J gene is TRBJ2-3, the V gene TRBV20-1; TRBD2 is a possible D gene (6 bases). The germline V gene encodes CDR1 DFQATT and CDR2 SNEGSKA (reference sequence). V lost 5 bases to trimming and J lost 9 bases, with 12 bases between them. The CDR3 loop spans 11 amino acids. The CDR3 DNA reads TGCAGTGCTGTCGCGGGATTGACGCAGTATTTT. Residues: CSAVAGLTQYF.

The chain employs TRBV28 and TRBJ2-5, with TRBD2 identical over 13 bases. From germline, CDR1 is MDHEN and CDR2 SYDVKM. The CDR3 has 16 residues. The ends lost 7 bases at V and 5 bases at J; junction bases unmatched: 10. This CDR3 is CASKGKTSGRWETQYF. In DNA, the CDR3 is TGTGCCAGCAAGGGAAAGACTAGCGGGAGGTGGGAGACCCAGTACTTC.

This chain joins TRBV20-1 and TRBJ2-3, with 8 bases lining up with TRBD1. Germline V gene data show CDR1 as DFQATT and CDR2 as SNEGSKA (reference sequence). The CDR3 consists of 15 residues. The V gene end was trimmed by 0 bases and the J gene end by 0 bases; junction bases not matched to a gene: 2. In nucleotides, the CDR3 is TGCAGTGCTAGAGATGACAGGGGTAGCACAGATACGCAGTATTTT. This sequence encodes CSARDDRGSTDTQYF.

At least ten counts were recorded for this clonotype. The chain carries TRBV5-1 and TRBJ2-3; D is uncertain. Germline loops: CDR1 SGHRS, CDR2 YFSETQ. The CDR3 runs 13 residues. V was cut by 4 bases and J by 6 bases, with 12 bases left in between. In DNA, the CDR3 is TGCGCCAGCAGCCCCCTAATAGGGGATACGCAGTATTTT. Amino acids: CASSPLIGDTQYF. The full variable domain, rest sourced from reference TRBV5-1 and TRBJ2-3, is KAGVTQTPRYLIKTRGQQVTLSCSPISGHRSVSWYQQTPGQGLQFLFEYFSETQRNKGNFPGRFSGRQFSNSRSEMNVSTLELGDSALYLCASSPLIGDTQYFGPGTRLTVL.

This clonotype was detected many times. The chain carries TRBV28 and TRBJ1-1; D is undetermined. Germline CDR1 reads MDHEN; CDR2 reads SYDVKM. The CDR3 runs to 10 residues. Trimming took 6 bases from V and 9 from J, leaving 8 bases between them. CDR3 region: CASRGMQAFF. In DNA, the CDR3 is TGTGCCAGCAGGGGGATGCAAGCTTTCTTT.

This clonotype was observed a few times. V is TRBV5-5 and J is TRBJ1-5; 7 nucleotides match TRBD1. The J segment lost 0 bases and the V segment lost 4 bases, leaving 7 bases of the junction unmatched. The CDR3 is 16 amino acids. Germline CDR1 is SGHKS and CDR2 is YYEKEE (reference sequence). This CDR3 is CASSPVQGGSNQPQHF. The DNA of the CDR3 is TGTGCCAGCAGCCCCGTCCAGGGGGGTAGCAATCAGCCCCAGCATTTT.